This TCR beta chain was recorded in a study of response to subunit inactivated influenza vaccine. One entry per CDR3 protein results from TCRdb running MiXCR on the RT-PCR reads. The sample lists some 550,000 distinct CDR3 sequences; roughly 23% were seen once. Trimming removed 4 bases from V and 2 bases from J, with 12 bases in between. CDR1 is LGHDT and CDR2 is YNNKEL in the germline V gene (reference sequence). The CDR3 extends over 14 amino acids. These same data were also listed under a study on T cells expressing NK-cell markers. That work states: As the method of synthesis, 5'RACE template switching with UMIs yielded TCR beta cDNA. The sequencing cohort of eight donors included seven HCMV-seropositive individuals and one seronegative individual. For 5 to 7 donors, the dominant NKG2C+ clonotypes made up about 1.0-8% of their CD8+ T cells. Nothing established the HCMV specificity of expanded NKG2C+ T cell clones.

This chain links TRBV3-1 with TRBJ2-7; D may be TRBD2 (6 bases). Sample: CD4+ T cells sorted from PBMCs, taken roughly 12 days after vaccination. The TCR was taken from a man aged 50 to 59 who received an inactivated influenza vaccine. The CDR3 region has the DNA TGTGCCAGCAGCCCGGGACTGCAAGCCTACGAGCAGTACTTC. Amino acids: CASSPGLQAYEQYF.